Here is one T cell receptor (beta chain) with its context. This clonotype was recorded a few times. Its target antigen remains unknown. Per-base quality was not reported, and no clone a single base away is much larger than it. The sequencer was an Illumina HiSeq 1500. Clones were called with MiXCR by TCRdb after fastp trimmed the public reads at Q25, and only in-frame beta chains were retained. Each entry merges the rows of one CDR3 protein and shows their most common DNA and genes. This sample lists about 200,000 distinct CDR3 sequences; roughly 9% were detected once. The ten largest make up about 5% of the sample. The data originate from a study of T cell repertoires in cytomegalovirus infection (dated by TCRdb to between 2019 and 2020). The study in broad terms: Because public TCR beta signatures pointed to carriage of CMV infection together with the matching HLA type, the HLA type of each donor mattered for the analysis.

Broad study findings and their caveats: In both this cohort and an independent 352-donor cohort, the cumulative frequency of public TCR beta family members distinguished carriers of CMV infection plus the relevant HLA type. The ex vivo response was dominated by HLA-C-restricted CMV-specific TCR beta clonotypes, and the single most frequent clonotype in two of eight donors was supplied by these HLA-C-restricted clonotypes.

Its CDR3 holds 17 amino acids, cysteine through phenylalanine. Only the CDR3 part of the read is kept: 51 bases, read in frame from the first base. Trimmed from V: 0 bases; trimmed from J: 6 bases; junction bases lacking a gene match: 9. CDR1 and CDR2, per the germline V gene, are MGHRA and YSYEKL. This receptor was identified in a human donor in good health (CMV status not recorded). Some clones in this sample may be carry-over from other donors' samples. Here the chain combines TRBV4-1 and TRBJ2-1, with 9 middle bases fitting TRBD2. Material: PBMCs. The nucleotides are TGCGCCAGCAGCCAAGAAGGTAGCGGGAGAGTACGCAATGAGCAGTTCTTC. It translates as CASSQEGSGRVRNEQFF.